Sequencing of this TCR beta chain was carried out in a study of patients and donors after allogeneic stem cell transplantation. TCRdb called the RT-PCR reads again in MiXCR, with one record for every CDR3 protein. The table has 900,000 to 1,000,000 distinct CDR3 sequences, under 20% seen once; the top ten hold 5% to 6.5%. From germline, CDR1 is MNHEY and CDR2 SVGAGI. The V and J ends lost 4 bases and 6 bases respectively, with 13 bases between them. The CDR3 has 14 amino acids. This receptor was identified in a human donor who was either an allogeneic HSCT recipient or a stem cell or donor lymphocyte infusion donor (not recorded which). It is not recorded whose cells these are; they may come from a transplant donor. Sequenced input: blood, either unsorted or a sorted T cell fraction (not recorded which). The rearrangement links TRBV6-5 to TRBJ2-1, with D perhaps matching TRBD1 or TRBD2 (5 bases each). The DNA for the CDR3 is TGTGCCAGCAGTTCCACCGGGACGACCAATGAGCAGTTCTTC. Translated, it gives CASSSTGTTNEQFF.